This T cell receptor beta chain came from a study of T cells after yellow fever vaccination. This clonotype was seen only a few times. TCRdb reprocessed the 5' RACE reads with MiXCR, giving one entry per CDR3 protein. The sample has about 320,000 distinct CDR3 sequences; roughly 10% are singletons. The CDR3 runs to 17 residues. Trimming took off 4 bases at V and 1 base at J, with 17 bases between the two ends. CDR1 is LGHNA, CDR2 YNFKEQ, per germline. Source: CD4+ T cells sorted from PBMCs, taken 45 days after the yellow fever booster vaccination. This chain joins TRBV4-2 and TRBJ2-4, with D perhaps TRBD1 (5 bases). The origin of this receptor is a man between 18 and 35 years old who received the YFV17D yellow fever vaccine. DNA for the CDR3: TGTGCCAGCAGCCCTTTACCAGGGTTAAGTGCCAAAAACATTCAGTACTTC. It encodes CASSPLPGLSAKNIQYF.